Below, one T cell receptor (beta chain) is given with its context. The antigen is not known. This sample stems from a study of spatial heterogeneity in lung cancer. Study at large: Averaged across combinations, each unique TCR and UMI pairing appeared more than ten times in raw reads, which were uncorrected. Study findings and constraints: At resection, ubiquitous expanded tumor TCRs appeared in blood more than at follow-up.

Every cDNA TCR molecule received its own unique molecular identifier. TCRdb re-derived calls from the 5' RACE reads in MiXCR, one entry per CDR3 protein. This sample has more than 30,000 distinct CDR3 sequences, with less than 5.5% found just once. Time point defined: sample taken at primary tumor resection. Tumor, nontumor lung or frozen PBMC supplied whole RNA, sequenced without sorting. Donation came from some 73 patients with untreated early-stage non-small cell lung cancer. The V end lost 1 base, the J end lost 3 bases, and 17 bases lay between the germline ends. Germline V gene data show CDR1 as DFQATT and CDR2 as SNEGSKA (reference sequence). The CDR3 runs 16 residues.

The chain employs TRBV20-1 and TRBJ2-3, with D maybe TRBD1 (5 bases). The material was PBMCs, obtained at surgery. The sequence was collected from a female donor with early-stage non-small cell lung cancer. The chain's CDR3 is CSARVRANPSTDTQYF. CDR3 nucleotides: TGCAGTGCTAGAGTCAGGGCTAACCCTTCTACAGATACGCAGTATTTT.